One TCR beta chain is described in this entry. Trimming took 5 bases from V and 2 from J, leaving 16 bases between them. Germline lookup yields CDR1 SNHLY and CDR2 FYNNEI. The CDR3 extends over 15 amino acids. This sample was taken from a study of control samples from healthy donors and cancer patients. The assay was immunoSEQ multiplex PCR, and TCRdb's table has in-frame clones only and misses some. The sample includes around 150,000 clones, 96% of them seen just once. The sample consisted of blood. This chain links TRBV2 with TRBJ2-7, with a possible D match to TRBD2 (5 bases). The receptor comes from a woman aged 25 to 39 in good health. The CDR3 coding sequence is TGTGCCAGCAGTTCCGAGGGTACGGCAGCCTACGAGCAGTACTTC. Its protein is CASSSEGTAAYEQYF.